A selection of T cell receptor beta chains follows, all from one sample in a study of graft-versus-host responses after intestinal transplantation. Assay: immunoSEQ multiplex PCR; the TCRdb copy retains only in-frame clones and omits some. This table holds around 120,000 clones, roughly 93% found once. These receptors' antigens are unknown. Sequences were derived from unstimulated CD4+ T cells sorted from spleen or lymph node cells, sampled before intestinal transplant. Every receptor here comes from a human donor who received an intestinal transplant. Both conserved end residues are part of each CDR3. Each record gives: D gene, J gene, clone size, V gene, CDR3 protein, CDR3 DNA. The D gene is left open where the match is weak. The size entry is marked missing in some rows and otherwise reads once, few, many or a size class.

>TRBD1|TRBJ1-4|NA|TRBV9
CASSALDRGQEKLFF
TGTGCCAGCAGCGCTCTAGACAGGGGGCAAGAAAAACTGTTTTTT
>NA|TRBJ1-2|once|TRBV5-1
CASRREGPHTF
TGCGCCAGCAGGCGAGAGGGTCCTCACACCTTC
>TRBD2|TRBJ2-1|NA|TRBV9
CASSPQGGNEQFF
TGTGCCAGCAGCCCCCAGGGAGGGAATGAGCAGTTCTTC
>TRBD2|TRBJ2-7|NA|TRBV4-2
CASSQASGNYEQYF
TGTGCCAGCAGCCAAGCTAGCGGGAACTACGAGCAGTACTTC
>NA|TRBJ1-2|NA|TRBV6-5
CASSYRVSNYGYTF
TGTGCCAGCAGTTACAGGGTCTCTAACTATGGCTACACCTTC
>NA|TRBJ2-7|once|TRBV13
CASSSTGEQYF
TGTGCCAGCAGCTCCACCGGAGAGCAGTACTTC
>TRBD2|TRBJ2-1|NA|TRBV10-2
CASKSGSTYNEQFF
TGCGCCAGCAAGAGCGGGAGTACCTACAATGAGCAGTTCTTC
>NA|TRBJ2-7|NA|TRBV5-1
CASSSSGLEQYF
TGCGCCAGCAGCTCCTCAGGGCTCGAGCAGTACTTC
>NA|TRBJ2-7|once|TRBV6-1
CASSDPSLEQYF
TGTGCCAGCAGTGACCCCTCGTTGGAGCAGTACTTC
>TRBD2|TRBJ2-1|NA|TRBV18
CASSPGLAGGYEQFF
TGTGCCAGCTCACCCGGCCTAGCGGGAGGGTATGAGCAGTTCTTC
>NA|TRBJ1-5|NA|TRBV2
CASSGPGAGEGQPQHF
TGTGCCAGCAGTGGCCCAGGGGCAGGGGAAGGTCAGCCCCAGCATTTT
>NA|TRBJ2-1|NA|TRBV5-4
CASSSPQLLGTQFF
TGTGCCAGCAGCTCTCCGCAACTATTGGGGACGCAGTTCTTC
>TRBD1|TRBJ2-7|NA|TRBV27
CASPRQGAGEQYF
TGTGCCAGCCCAAGACAGGGGGCTGGCGAGCAGTACTTC
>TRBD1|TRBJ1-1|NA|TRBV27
CASSLRQGPWKGESEAFF
TGTGCCAGCAGTTTAAGACAGGGGCCGTGGAAAGGGGAATCCGAAGCTTTCTTT
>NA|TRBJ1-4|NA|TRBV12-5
CASGLGPWVYNEKLFF
TGTGCTAGTGGTTTGGGACCCTGGGTCTATAATGAAAAACTGTTTTTT
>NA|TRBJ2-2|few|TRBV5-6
CASSLVVDTGELFF
TGTGCCAGCAGCTTGGTGGTGGACACCGGGGAGCTGTTTTTT
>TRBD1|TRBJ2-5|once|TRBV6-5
CASTRGLQETQYF
TGTGCCAGCACTAGGGGGCTCCAAGAGACCCAGTACTTC
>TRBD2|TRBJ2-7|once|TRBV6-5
CASSTPGGRANEQYF
TGTGCCAGCAGTACCCCTGGCGGGAGGGCCAATGAGCAGTACTTC
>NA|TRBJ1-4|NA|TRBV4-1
CASSQGGLNEKLFF
TGCGCCAGCAGCCAAGGGGGGCTTAATGAAAAACTGTTTTTT
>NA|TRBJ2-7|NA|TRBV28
CASRPTGYEQYF
TGTGCCAGCAGGCCGACAGGCTACGAGCAGTACTTC
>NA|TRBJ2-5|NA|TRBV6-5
CASSYSSSLGETQYF
TGTGCCAGCAGTTACTCCTCGTCACTTGGGGAGACCCAGTACTTC
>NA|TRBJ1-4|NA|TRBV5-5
CASSLPAEKLFF
TGTGCCAGCAGCTTGCCTGCCGAAAAACTGTTTTTT
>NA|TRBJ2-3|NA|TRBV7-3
CASSLTLGGGFGDTQYF
TGTGCCAGCAGCTTAACGTTGGGGGGCGGATTTGGAGATACGCAGTATTTT
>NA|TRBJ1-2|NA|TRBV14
CASSQVGTAIVFF
TGTGCCAGCAGCCAAGTCGGGACGGCGATAGTCTTCTTC
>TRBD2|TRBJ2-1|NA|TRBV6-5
CASSPRTSSYNEQFF
TGTGCCAGCAGTCCCCGGACTAGCTCCTACAATGAGCAGTTCTTC
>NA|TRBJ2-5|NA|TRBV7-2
CASSLGGGHKTQYF
TGTGCCAGCAGCTTAGGGGGCGGTCACAAGACCCAGTACTTC
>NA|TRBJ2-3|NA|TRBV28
CASSTVPDTQYF
TGTGCCAGCAGCACGGTCCCAGATACGCAGTATTTT
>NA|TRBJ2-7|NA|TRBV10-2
CASSEDQDEQYF
TGCGCCAGCAGTGAGGATCAGGACGAGCAGTACTTC
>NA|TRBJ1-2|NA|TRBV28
CASSALWQAGINYGYTF
TGTGCCAGCAGCGCCCTGTGGCAGGCGGGGATTAACTATGGCTACACCTTC
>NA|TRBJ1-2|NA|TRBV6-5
CATLARGGGGYTF
TGTGCCACCCTCGCGAGGGGGGGAGGGGGCTACACCTTC
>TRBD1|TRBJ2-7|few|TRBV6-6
CASRPPRTGVQYEQYF
TGTGCCAGCAGACCACCCCGGACAGGGGTGCAGTACGAGCAGTACTTC
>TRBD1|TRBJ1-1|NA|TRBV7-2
CASSLWTGEAFF
TGTGCCAGCAGCCTTTGGACAGGCGAAGCTTTCTTT
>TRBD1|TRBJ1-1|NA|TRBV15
CATSSGQGLNTEAFF
TGTGCCACCAGCAGTGGACAGGGTTTGAACACTGAAGCTTTCTTT
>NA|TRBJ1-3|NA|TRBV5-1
CASSLTGRGSGNTIYF
TGCGCCAGCAGCTTGACAGGGAGGGGGTCTGGAAACACCATATATTTT
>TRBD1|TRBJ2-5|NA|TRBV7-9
CASSLGDRLKETQYF
TGTGCCAGCAGCTTAGGGGACAGGCTGAAAGAGACCCAGTACTTC
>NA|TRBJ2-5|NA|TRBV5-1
CASSLVSEETQYF
TGCGCCAGCAGCTTGGTGTCGGAGGAGACCCAGTACTTC
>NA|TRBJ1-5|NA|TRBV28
CASSSRTTTHSNQPQHF
TGTGCCAGCAGTTCCCGAACTACCACACACAGCAATCAGCCCCAGCATTTT
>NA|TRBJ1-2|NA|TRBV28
CASSSRFYGYTF
TGTGCCAGCAGTTCCAGATTCTATGGCTACACCTTC
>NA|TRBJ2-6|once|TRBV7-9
CASSSSFFSGANVLTF
TGTGCCAGCAGCTCTTCCTTTTTCTCCGGGGCCAACGTCCTGACTTTC
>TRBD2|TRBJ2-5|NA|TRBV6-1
CASSGAIAGGQETQYF
TGTGCCAGCAGTGGAGCCATAGCGGGAGGCCAAGAGACCCAGTACTTC
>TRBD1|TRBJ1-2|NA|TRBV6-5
CASGPTGDYGYTF
TGTGCCAGCGGTCCGACAGGGGACTATGGCTACACCTTC
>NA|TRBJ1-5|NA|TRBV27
CASSLGSNVGGQPQHF
TGTGCCAGCAGTCTGGGCTCCAACGTCGGCGGTCAGCCCCAGCATTTT
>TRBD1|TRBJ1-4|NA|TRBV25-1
CASSDPGTGNEKLFF
TGTGCCAGCAGTGACCCCGGGACAGGGAATGAAAAACTGTTTTTT
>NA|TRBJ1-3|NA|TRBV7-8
CASSPRGSGNTIYF
TGTGCCAGCAGCCCTCGGGGCTCTGGAAACACCATATATTTT
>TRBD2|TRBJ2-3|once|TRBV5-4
CASSLMALAGQTDTQYF
TGTGCCAGCAGCTTGATGGCACTAGCGGGGCAAACAGATACGCAGTATTTT